Shown below are 30 T cell receptor beta chains from a single sample sequenced in a study of T cell responses to AZD1222 COVID-19 vaccine. Generated by immunoSEQ multiplex PCR, the TCRdb table keeps only in-frame clones and is missing some. This sample has 90,000 to 150,000 clones, with around nine tenths found just once. Material: peripheral blood, obtained on day 0 of AZD1222 vaccination. Receptors were obtained from an adult in good health.

This clone was observed a handful of times. J is TRBJ1-1 and V is TRBV5-1; D remains unclear. Trimming pared 0 bases from V and 1 base from J, leaving 13 bases between. CDR3 length equals 16 residues. The germline gives CDR1 SGHRS, CDR2 YFSETQ. The chain's CDR3 is CASSLALDTSNTEAFF. CDR3 DNA: TGCGCCAGCAGCTTGGCCCTAGACACCTCGAACACTGAAGCTTTCTTT.

This sequence joins TRBV2 and TRBJ1-2; no clear D gene. Per the germline V gene, CDR1 is SNHLY and CDR2 is FYNNEI. V was trimmed by 7 bases and J by 0 bases, leaving 6 bases between them. The CDR3 length is 12 residues. CDR3 region: CASISANYGYTF. CDR3 DNA sequence: TGTGCCAGCATCAGCGCTAACTATGGCTACACCTTC. The entire variable domain, with the rest obtained from reference TRBV2 and TRBJ1-2, is as follows: EPEVTQTPSHQVTQMGQEVILRCVPISNHLYFYWYRQILGQKVEFLVSFYNNEISEKSEIFDDQFSVERPDGSNFTLKIRSTKLEDSAMYFCASISANYGYTFGSGTRLTVV.

The genes are TRBV15 and TRBJ1-4, with 7 bases identical to TRBD1. From germline, CDR1 is LNHNV and CDR2 YYDKDF (reference sequence). This CDR3 is built from 15 residues. Trimming removed 1 base from V and 3 bases from J; junction bases left unmatched: 2. CDR3 region: CATSRARGPNEKLFF. The CDR3, as DNA: TGTGCCACCAGCAGAGCAAGGGGGCCTAATGAAAAACTGTTTTTT.

The chain carries TRBV7-2 and TRBJ1-2; 7 nucleotides line up with TRBD1. The CDR3 is 16 residues long. V lost 2 bases, J lost 2 bases, and 8 bases stayed unmatched. Germline loops: CDR1 SGHTA, CDR2 FQGNSA. This chain's CDR3 is CASSLTHRGGNYGYTF. CDR3 bases: TGTGCCAGCAGCTTAACCCACAGGGGAGGCAACTATGGCTACACCTTC.

Written as DNA, the CDR3 is TGCAGCGTTTCGGCTGTACTGGCAACTAATGAAAAACTGTTTTTT. It specifies CSVSAVLATNEKLFF. J is TRBJ1-4 and V is TRBV29-1; unclear D gene. The germline V gene encodes CDR1 SQVTM and CDR2 ANQGSEA. The CDR3 sequence is 15 residues long. V dropped 5 bases and J dropped 0 bases, with 13 bases sitting between them.

The chain employs TRBV7-3 and TRBJ1-2, with D tentatively TRBD1 (6 bases). This CDR3 spans 15 amino acids. V dropped 2 bases and J dropped 5 bases, with 15 bases sitting between them. Germline-derived CDR1 and CDR2 are SGHTA and FQGTGA. CDR3 residues: CASSLDGDTNYGYTF. The CDR3 region has the DNA TGTGCCAGCAGCTTAGACGGGGACACAAATTATGGCTACACCTTC. The full variable domain, completed using reference TRBV7-3 and TRBJ1-2, is GAGVSQTPSNKVTEKGKYVELRCDPISGHTALYWYRQSLGQGPEFLIYFQGTGAADDSGLPNDRFFAVRPEGSVSTLKIQRTERGDSAVYLCASSLDGDTNYGYTFGSGTRLTVV.

The J gene is TRBJ1-3, the V gene TRBV18; 9 positions agree with TRBD1. Trimming removed 3 bases from V and 0 bases from J; junction bases left unmatched: 9. CDR3 length: 18 residues. The germline V gene has CDR1 KGHSH and CDR2 LQKENI. The CDR3 sequence: CASSPLPGQGSSGNTIYF. In DNA, the CDR3 is TGTGCCAGCTCACCGCTACCGGGACAGGGATCCTCTGGAAACACCATATATTTT.

V and J are TRBV20-1 and TRBJ1-2, with D uncertain. The V end was cut by 1 base, the J end by 6 bases, with 6 bases between. The CDR3 length is 11 residues. The germline V gene encodes CDR1 DFQATT and CDR2 SNEGSKA (reference sequence). The DNA of the CDR3 is TGCAGTGCTAGAGTTCTAGATGGCTACACCTTC. It encodes CSARVLDGYTF.

The chain has TRBV5-3 and TRBJ1-5, with no clear D. TRBV5-3 is an ORF; its function is uncertain. This CDR3 has 13 residues. Trimming cost V 4 bases and J 7 bases, with 12 bases left between them. CDR3: CARSQEEGQPQHF. CDR3 coding DNA: TGTGCCAGAAGCCAGGAAGAAGGGCAGCCCCAGCATTTT.

This clone was seen only once. The rearrangement joins TRBV9 to TRBJ2-5; 7 bases fit TRBD2. Trimming at V came to 3 bases and at J to 5 bases, leaving 13 bases not matched to a gene. Per the germline V gene, CDR1 is SGDLS and CDR2 is YYNGEE. The CDR3 covers 16 residues. CDR3 region: CASSGGSGAGMETQYF. The CDR3 coding sequence is TGTGCCAGCAGCGGGGGGAGCGGGGCAGGGATGGAGACCCAGTACTTC.

In this sample, this clone turned up once. V and J are TRBV19 and TRBJ1-6; TRBD1 matches 7 bases. V lost 4 bases to trimming and J lost 5 bases; unmatched junction nucleotides: 5. This CDR3 comprises 15 residues. The germline CDR1 and CDR2 sequences are LNHDA and SQIVND (reference sequence). CDR3 in amino acids: CASSTRQGDNSPLHF. CDR3 nucleotide sequence: TGTGCCAGTAGTACCCGACAGGGCGATAATTCACCCCTCCACTTT.

This sequence joins TRBV6-5 and TRBJ1-2; D uncertain. The CDR3 has 15 residues. V was clipped by 6 bases and J by 2 bases, with 16 bases between them. Germline CDR1 reads MNHEY; CDR2 reads SVGAGI. In DNA form, the CDR3 reads TGTGCCAGCAGCCGACTAAGAGAGGCCAACTATGGCTACACCTTC. Translating it yields CASSRLREANYGYTF.

This clone was recorded once. This chain joins TRBV7-9 and TRBJ1-2, with 7 bases that match TRBD1. The CDR3 totals 15 residues. The V gene's germline CDR1 is SEHNR and CDR2 FQNEAQ (reference sequence). V dropped 0 bases and J dropped 5; count of bases not matched to a gene: 6. The CDR3 spells CASSLALQGPYGYTF. The CDR3 DNA is TGTGCCAGCAGCTTAGCCTTACAGGGGCCATATGGCTACACCTTC.

V and J are TRBV9 and TRBJ1-2; D might be TRBD1 (6 bases). Germline lookup yields CDR1 SGDLS and CDR2 YYNGEE. Trimming removed 3 bases from V and 0 bases from J, with 18 bases in between. The CDR3 runs 17 residues. The CDR3 reads CASSAVPSTGSNYGYTF. CDR3 in DNA: TGTGCCAGCAGCGCAGTTCCATCGACAGGCTCTAACTATGGCTACACCTTC.

CDR3 residues: CASSLQGAGNTEAFF. The CDR3 region has the DNA TGTGCCAGCAGCCTACAGGGGGCAGGTAACACTGAAGCTTTCTTT. The chain links TRBV2 to TRBJ1-1, with TRBD1 matching 9 bases. Germline V CDR1 and CDR2: SNHLY, FYNNEI. The J segment lost 2 bases and the V segment lost 6 bases, leaving 7 bases of the junction unmatched. This CDR3 is 15 amino acids long.

This chain uses TRBV19 with TRBJ1-4; 7 bases are a match to TRBD1. The J segment lost 8 bases and the V segment lost 6 bases, leaving 9 bases of the junction unmatched. The CDR3 contains 14 residues. CDR1 and CDR2 from the germline V gene are LNHDA and SQIVND (reference sequence). CDR3 loop: CASRPGGTGEKLFF. In DNA form, the CDR3 reads TGTGCCAGTAGGCCAGGGGGGACTGGAGAAAAACTGTTTTTT.

As DNA, the CDR3 is TGTGCCAGCAGCTTAGGCCGGCAGGGCTCTCAGAATGAAAAACTGTTTTTT. Amino acid sequence: CASSLGRQGSQNEKLFF. The chain has TRBV13 and TRBJ1-4, with D perhaps TRBD1 (5 bases). V was pared by 0 bases and J by 5 bases, with 16 bases between. CDR3 size: 17 residues. Germline lookup yields CDR1 PRHDT and CDR2 FYEKMQ (reference sequence).

The chain is built from TRBV2 and TRBJ2-5; 8 bases are a match to TRBD1. Unmatched junction bases numbered 8, after V lost 3 bases and J lost 2 bases. CDR3 length equals 16 residues. Germline CDR1 is SNHLY and CDR2 is FYNNEI. The CDR3 DNA is TGTGCCAGCAGTGATAGAGGGACAGGTAAACAAGAGACCCAGTACTTC. Protein sequence: CASSDRGTGKQETQYF.

The chain employs TRBV5-5 and TRBJ1-5; D possibly corresponds to TRBD1 (6 bases). This CDR3 region has 15 residues. V was cut by 4 bases and J by 7 bases, with 18 bases left in between. Germline V CDR1 and CDR2: SGHKS, YYEKEE (reference sequence). The CDR3 DNA is TGTGCCAGCAGCCCGGCTGGACAGTTTGGCCAGCCCCAGCATTTT. Its protein product is CASSPAGQFGQPQHF. The full variable domain, its missing parts supplied by reference TRBV5-5 and TRBJ1-5, is DAGVTQSPTHLIKTRGQQVTLRCSPISGHKSVSWYQQVLGQGPQFIFQYYEKEERGRGNFPDRFSARQFPNYSSELNVNALLLGDSALYLCASSPAGQFGQPQHFGDGTRLSIL.

V usage is TRBV6-4 and J usage is TRBJ2-3; D is uncertain. This CDR3 spans 12 amino acids. V was trimmed by 0 bases and J by 7 bases, leaving 5 bases between them. Looked up from germline, CDR1 is MRHNA and CDR2 is SNTAGT. Here the CDR3 DNA reads TGTGCCAGCAGTGACTCAGGGTATACGCAGTATTTT. This sequence encodes CASSDSGYTQYF.

The chain combines TRBV5-1 with TRBJ2-2, with a tentative D call TRBD2 (6 bases). V lost 4 bases and J lost 1, with 17 bases in between. The germline V gene has CDR1 SGHRS and CDR2 YFSETQ. This CDR3 comprises 17 residues. The CDR3 is CASSPTGVSGNTGELFF. The CDR3 DNA reads TGCGCCAGCAGCCCGACGGGGGTATCTGGGAACACCGGGGAGCTGTTTTTT.

The J gene is TRBJ2-5, the V gene TRBV6-2 or TRBV6-3; no clear D gene. Between the trimmed V and J ends, which lost 2 bases and 3 bases, there was a span of 4 bases. Germline lookup yields CDR1 MNHEY and CDR2 SVGEGT. The CDR3 is 12 amino acids. The CDR3 DNA reads TGTGCCAGCAGTTACGGGAAAGAGACCCAGTACTTC. Translation: CASSYGKETQYF.

The chain combines TRBV9 with TRBJ1-3, with D perhaps TRBD1 (5 bases). Germline CDR1 reads SGDLS; CDR2 reads YYNGEE. This CDR3 spans 17 amino acids. The V end was cut by 0 bases, the J end by 3 bases, with 16 bases between. CDR3 bases: TGTGCCAGCAGCGTAGATAGTAATTGGAGGGGTGGAAACACCATATATTTT. It is translated as CASSVDSNWRGGNTIYF.

J is TRBJ1-1 and V is TRBV21-1; TRBD1, as called in the table, went unchecked against the DNA. TRBV21-1 is noted as a pseudogene. The CDR3 totals 15 residues. In DNA, the CDR3 is TGTGCCAGCAGCAAAGGGACAGCTATGAACACTGAAGCTTTCTTT. Its translation: CASSKGTAMNTEAFF.

CDR3 nucleotide sequence: TGTGCCAGCAGCCCCTATTGGGGAGGGATGAACACTGAAGCTTTCTTT. This encodes CASSPYWGGMNTEAFF. The chain couples TRBV14 to TRBJ1-1; D gene unclear. CDR1 and CDR2 (germline): SGHDN, FVKESK. The CDR3 loop spans 16 amino acids. Trimming left V 4 bases short and J 0 bases short, with 15 bases between.

The chain links TRBV5-1 to TRBJ2-7; TRBD2 aligns across 9 bases. V trimming: 0 bases; J trimming: 3 bases; junction bases outside the gene matches: 4. This CDR3 region has 15 residues. Germline lookup yields CDR1 SGHRS and CDR2 YFSETQ. The CDR3 spells CASSLEGSGGYEQYF. The CDR3 nucleotides are TGCGCCAGCAGCTTGGAAGGTAGCGGGGGCTACGAGCAGTACTTC.

J is TRBJ1-2 and V is TRBV5-1; a possible D gene is TRBD1 (5 bases). Germline-derived CDR1 and CDR2 are SGHRS and YFSETQ. Deletions cut 4 bases from V and 2 bases from J, with 9 bases between. CDR3 length equals 13 residues. The CDR3 sequence is CASSESGNYGYTF. The CDR3 DNA is TGCGCCAGCAGCGAATCAGGGAACTATGGCTACACCTTC.

V usage is TRBV21-1 and J usage is TRBJ2-3; TRBD1 is the table's D call and was not checked against the DNA. TRBV21-1 is a pseudogene segment. CDR3 length: 16 residues. DNA for the CDR3: TGTGCCAGCAGCAAAGAGGTGGGGCTAAGCACAGATACGCAGTATTTT. This encodes CASSKEVGLSTDTQYF.

The genes are TRBV28 and TRBJ2-1, with 7 nucleotides matching TRBD2. Germline trimming cut 3 bases from V and 6 bases from J; bases unmatched to any gene: 2. The germline gives CDR1 MDHEN, CDR2 SYDVKM. The CDR3 runs to 13 residues. The CDR3 region is CASSFRGVNEQFF. CDR3 nucleotides: TGTGCCAGCAGTTTTCGGGGGGTCAATGAGCAGTTCTTC.

The chain combines TRBV7-6 with TRBJ1-3; no clear D gene. CDR1 and CDR2 (germline): SGHVS, FNYEAQ. This CDR3 comprises 14 residues. V was trimmed by 5 bases and J by 2 bases, leaving 10 bases between them. CDR3 sequence reads: CASSPGRAGNTIYF. For the CDR3, the DNA is TGTGCCAGCAGCCCCGGTCGGGCTGGAAACACCATATATTTT.